This T cell receptor (beta chain) comes out of a study of blood T cell repertoires in COVID-19. Study overall: Samples came from the United States, Italy and Spain, spanning acute and convalescent COVID-19. PBMCs, B-cell-depleted T cells, or T cells were the source of the cDNA or gDNA that made up the material.

Germline V gives CDR1 SEHNR, CDR2 FQNEAQ (reference sequence). Trimming left V 1 base short and J 2 bases short, with 7 bases between. This CDR3 has 14 residues. Recruited during active infection, patients (from Seattle) were subsequently followed longitudinally. Original data processing: Using reference gene primer amplification, nucleated cell counts were estimated. Profiled with immunoSEQ multiplex PCR; TCRdb holds only in-frame clones, not every one. The D gene and trimming were derived from the DNA, and the V and J assignments and clone size from that table. The repertoire includes approximately 290,000 clones, 65% to 85% of them detected once, and approximately 14% sits in the top ten.

The chain uses TRBV7-9 and TRBJ2-3, with a possible D match to TRBD1 (6 bases). The TCR comes from a person aged 70 to 85 with COVID-19, enrolled during active disease. The sample consisted of peripheral blood. The CDR3 is CASSLGDNTDTQYF. DNA of the CDR3: TGTGCCAGCAGCTTAGGGGACAACACAGATACGCAGTATTTT.